A selection of T cell receptor beta chains follows, all from one sample in a study of blood T cells in healthy people across ages. One entry per CDR3 protein, called by TCRdb with MiXCR from the 5' RACE reads. The sample has roughly 700,000 distinct CDR3 sequences, 32% seen once. Sequencing was done on a sample of blood. These TCRs come from a woman older than 75 in good health. The CDR3 runs from the conserved cysteine through the conserved F or W. D genes are given only for firm matches. A clone size is listed for some rows: how often the clone was seen (once, few, many), or a class if it is expanded.

j_gene | abundance | d_gene | v_gene | CDR3aa | CDR3nt
TRBJ1-2 | - | - | TRBV7-9 | CASSFDRLKGYTF | TGTGCCAGCAGCTTCGACCGGTTAAAGGGCTACACCTTC
TRBJ1-1 | - | TRBD1 | TRBV20-1 | CSAPMRAGGEAFF | TGCAGTGCTCCAATGCGGGCAGGGGGTGAAGCTTTCTTT
TRBJ2-5 | - | TRBD2 | TRBV3-1 | CASSQGLTSGGTKKYF | TGTGCCAGCAGCCAAGGTTTAACTAGCGGGGGGACCAAGAAGTACTTC
TRBJ1-5 | many | - | TRBV4-2 | CASSQDLGGHQPQHF | TGTGCCAGCAGCCAAGATTTGGGGGGCCATCAGCCCCAGCATTTT
TRBJ2-5 | once | - | TRBV6-5 | CASSYSNRWGETQYF | TGTGCCAGCAGTTACTCCAACAGGTGGGGGGAGACCCAGTACTTC
TRBJ2-3 | many | TRBD2 | TRBV7-9 | CASSLKPSGVDTQYF | TGTGCCAGCAGCTTAAAGCCTAGCGGGGTGGATACGCAGTATTTT
TRBJ2-3 | few | - | TRBV5-1 | CASSLEAGNTDTQYF | TGCGCCAGCAGCTTGGAGGCAGGAAACACAGATACGCAGTATTTT
TRBJ2-5 | few | TRBD2 | TRBV4-2 | CASSQGSGKTQYF | TGTGCCAGCAGCCAGGGGAGCGGGAAGACCCAGTACTTC
TRBJ2-3 | few | - | TRBV28 | CASSSANRRGRQRRRQYF | TGTGCCAGCAGTTCCGCTAACCGGAGGGGCCGACAAAGGCGGAGACAGTATTTT
TRBJ2-3 | many | - | TRBV20-1 | CSAIPKRRTDTQYF | TGCAGTGCTATCCCTAAAAGGCGCACAGATACGCAGTATTTT
TRBJ1-6 | many | - | TRBV2 | CASSVERNSPLHF | TGTGCCAGCAGTGTGGAGAGAAATTCACCCCTCCACTTT
TRBJ1-3 | - | TRBD1 | TRBV5-1 | CASSRDRGQGNTIYF | TGCGCCAGCAGCCGCGACAGGGGGCAAGGAAACACCATATATTTT
TRBJ2-3 | many | - | TRBV20-1 | CSARAFSFGTSTDTQYF | TGCAGTGCTAGAGCCTTCTCATTTGGAACTAGCACAGATACGCAGTATTTT
TRBJ2-3 | many | - | TRBV4-1 | CASSQNTGLGNTQYF | TGCGCCAGCAGCCAAAATACAGGGCTGGGAAATACGCAGTATTTT
TRBJ1-2 | many | TRBD1 | TRBV7-2 | CASSRVSDRGGGYTF | TGTGCCAGCAGCCGAGTCTCGGACAGGGGAGGAGGCTACACCTTC